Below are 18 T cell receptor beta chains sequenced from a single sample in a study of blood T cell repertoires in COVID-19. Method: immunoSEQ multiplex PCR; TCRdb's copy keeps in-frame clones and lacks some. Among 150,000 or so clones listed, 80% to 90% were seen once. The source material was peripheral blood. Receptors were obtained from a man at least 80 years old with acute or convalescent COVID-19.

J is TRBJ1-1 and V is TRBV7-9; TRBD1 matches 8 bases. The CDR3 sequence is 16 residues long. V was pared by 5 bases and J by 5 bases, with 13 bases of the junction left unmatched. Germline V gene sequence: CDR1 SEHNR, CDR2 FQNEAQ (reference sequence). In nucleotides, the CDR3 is TGTGCCAGCAGCCCCCGGGGACAGGCCCACGGTACTGAAGCTTTCTTT. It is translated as CASSPRGQAHGTEAFF.

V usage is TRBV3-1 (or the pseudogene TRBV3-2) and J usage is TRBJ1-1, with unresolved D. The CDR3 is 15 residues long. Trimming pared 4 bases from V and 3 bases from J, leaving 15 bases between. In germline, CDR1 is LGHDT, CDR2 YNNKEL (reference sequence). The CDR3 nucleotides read TGTGCCAGCAGCCCCAGTGGAGGTGGAGACACTGAAGCTTTCTTT. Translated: CASSPSGGGDTEAFF.

The CDR3 DNA sequence: TGTGCCAGCAGTTTGTCGGGTGGGGAAGCTTTCTTT. It yields the protein CASSLSGGEAFF. The J gene is TRBJ1-1, the V gene TRBV28; D is uncertain. CDR3 length: 12 residues. Germline V gives CDR1 MDHEN, CDR2 SYDVKM. V lost 3 bases and J lost 8, with 10 bases in between.

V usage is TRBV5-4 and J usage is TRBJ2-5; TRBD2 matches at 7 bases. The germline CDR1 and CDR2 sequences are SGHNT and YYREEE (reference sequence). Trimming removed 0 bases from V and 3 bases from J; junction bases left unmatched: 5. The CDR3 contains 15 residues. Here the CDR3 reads CASSLAGTMEETQYF. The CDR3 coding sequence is TGTGCCAGCAGCTTGGCCGGGACTATGGAAGAGACCCAGTACTTC. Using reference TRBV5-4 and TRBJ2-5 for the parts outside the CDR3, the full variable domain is ETGVTQSPTHLIKTRGQQVTLRCSSQSGHNTVSWYQQALGQGPQFIFQYYREEENGRGNFPPRFSGLQFPNYSSELNVNALELDDSALYLCASSLAGTMEETQYFGPGTRLLVL.

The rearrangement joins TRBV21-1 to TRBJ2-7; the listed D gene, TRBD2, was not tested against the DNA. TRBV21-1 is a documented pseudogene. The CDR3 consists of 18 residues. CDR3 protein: CASSKGGGVSLRPYEQYF. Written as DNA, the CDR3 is TGTGCCAGCAGCAAAGGGGGGGGAGTTTCACTGAGACCCTACGAGCAGTACTTC.

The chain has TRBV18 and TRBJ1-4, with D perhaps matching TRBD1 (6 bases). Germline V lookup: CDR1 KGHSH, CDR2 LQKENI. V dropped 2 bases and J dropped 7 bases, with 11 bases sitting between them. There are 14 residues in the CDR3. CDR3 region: CASSPSGTFEKLFF. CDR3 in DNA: TGTGCCAGCTCACCATCAGGGACATTTGAAAAACTGTTTTTT.

As DNA, the CDR3 is TGTGCCAGTAGCGTGGGGACAGTAGCCGGGGAGCTGTTTTTT. It translates to CASSVGTVAGELFF. The chain links TRBV19 to TRBJ2-2, with 7 bases lining up with TRBD1. CDR3 length equals 14 residues. The J segment lost 6 bases and the V segment lost 6 bases, leaving 7 bases of the junction unmatched. Germline-derived CDR1 and CDR2 are LNHDA and SQIVND (reference sequence).

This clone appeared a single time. The DNA for the CDR3 is TGCGCCAGCAGCCAGGACAGGGGGGACACCGGGGAGCTGTTTTTT. As protein: CASSQDRGDTGELFF. This chain connects TRBV5-1 to TRBJ2-2, with 10 bases lining up with TRBD1. Germline trimming cut 4 bases from V and 3 bases from J; bases unmatched to any gene: 3. Germline loops: CDR1 SGHRS, CDR2 YFSETQ. This CDR3 comprises 15 residues.

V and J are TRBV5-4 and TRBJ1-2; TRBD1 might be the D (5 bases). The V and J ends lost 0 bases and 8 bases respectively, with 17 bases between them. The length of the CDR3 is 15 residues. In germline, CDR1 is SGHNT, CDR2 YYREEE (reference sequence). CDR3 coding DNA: TGTGCCAGCAGCTTGGCCGGGGCAGCCGGGGGGGGCTACACCTTC. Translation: CASSLAGAAGGGYTF.

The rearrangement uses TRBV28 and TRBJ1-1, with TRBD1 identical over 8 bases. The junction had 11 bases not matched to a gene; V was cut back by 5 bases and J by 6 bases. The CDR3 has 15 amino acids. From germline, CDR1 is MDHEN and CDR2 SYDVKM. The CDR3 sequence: CASSPTGGRGAEAFF. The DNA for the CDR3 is TGTGCCAGCAGTCCAACAGGGGGAAGAGGCGCTGAAGCTTTCTTT.

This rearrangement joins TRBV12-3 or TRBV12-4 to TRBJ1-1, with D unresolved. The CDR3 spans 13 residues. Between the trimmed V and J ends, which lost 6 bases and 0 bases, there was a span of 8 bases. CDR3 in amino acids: CASRREMNTEAFF. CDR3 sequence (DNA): TGTGCCAGCAGACGGGAGATGAACACTGAAGCTTTCTTT.

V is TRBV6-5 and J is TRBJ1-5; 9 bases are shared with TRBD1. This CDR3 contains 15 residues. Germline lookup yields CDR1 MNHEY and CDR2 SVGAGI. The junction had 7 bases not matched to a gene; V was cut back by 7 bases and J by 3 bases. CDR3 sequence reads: CASKQQGALNQPQHF. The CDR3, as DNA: TGTGCCAGCAAACAACAGGGGGCCCTCAATCAGCCCCAGCATTTT.

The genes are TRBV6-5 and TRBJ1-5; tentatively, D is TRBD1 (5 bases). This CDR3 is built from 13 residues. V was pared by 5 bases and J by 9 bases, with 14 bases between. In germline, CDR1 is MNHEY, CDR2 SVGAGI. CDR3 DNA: TGTGCCAGCAGTCGACAGCTAATGGCGCCCCAGCATTTT. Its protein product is CASSRQLMAPQHF.

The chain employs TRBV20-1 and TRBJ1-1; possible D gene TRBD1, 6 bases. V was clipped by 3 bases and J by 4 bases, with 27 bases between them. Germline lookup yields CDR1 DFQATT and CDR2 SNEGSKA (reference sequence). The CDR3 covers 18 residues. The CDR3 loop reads CSASSGELVGSLITEAFF. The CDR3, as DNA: TGCAGTGCTAGTTCAGGGGAGCTCGTTGGCAGCCTAATCACTGAAGCTTTCTTT.

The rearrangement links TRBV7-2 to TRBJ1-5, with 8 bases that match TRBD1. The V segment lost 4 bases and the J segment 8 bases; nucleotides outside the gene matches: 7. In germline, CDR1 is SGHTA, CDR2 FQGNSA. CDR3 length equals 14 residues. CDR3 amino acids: CASSYTRGREPQHF. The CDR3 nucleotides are TGTGCCAGCAGCTATACCAGGGGGCGCGAGCCCCAGCATTTT.

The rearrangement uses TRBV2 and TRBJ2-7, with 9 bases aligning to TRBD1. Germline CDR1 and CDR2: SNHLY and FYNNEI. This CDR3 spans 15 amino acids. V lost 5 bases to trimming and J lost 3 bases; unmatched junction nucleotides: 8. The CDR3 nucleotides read TGTGCCAGCAGTTACCCGGACAGGGGAGGCTACGAGCAGTACTTC. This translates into CASSYPDRGGYEQYF.

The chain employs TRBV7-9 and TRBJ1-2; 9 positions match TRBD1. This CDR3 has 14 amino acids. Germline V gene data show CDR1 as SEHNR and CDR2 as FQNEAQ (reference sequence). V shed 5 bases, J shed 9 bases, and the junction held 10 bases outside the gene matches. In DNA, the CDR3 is TGTGCCAGCAGCCCGCCGGGACAGGGAGTTCGCTACACCTTC. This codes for CASSPPGQGVRYTF. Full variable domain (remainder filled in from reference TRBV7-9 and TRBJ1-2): DTGVSQNPRHKITKRGQNVTFRCDPISEHNRLYWYRQTLGQGPEFLTYFQNEAQLEKSRLLSDRFSAERPKGSFSTLEIQRTEQGDSAMYLCASSPPGQGVRYTFGSGTRLTVV.

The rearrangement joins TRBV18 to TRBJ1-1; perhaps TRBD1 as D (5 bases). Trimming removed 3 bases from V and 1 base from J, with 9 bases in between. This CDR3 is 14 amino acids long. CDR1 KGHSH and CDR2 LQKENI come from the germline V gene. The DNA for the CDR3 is TGTGCCAGCTCACCCTCCAGGGCGAACACTGAAGCTTTCTTT. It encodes CASSPSRANTEAFF.